The clone carrying this T cell receptor (beta chain) was detected many times. Its specificity is not known. This entry is derived from a study of T cells after yellow fever vaccination. At the level of the study: The fractions with low cell numbers were processed using SMART-Seq v4 Ultra Low Input.

This CDR3 region has 16 residues. Trimming took 4 bases from V and 4 from J; bases not matched to a gene: 7. Per the germline V gene, CDR1 is MNHEY and CDR2 is SVGEGT. UMIs were added to TCR cDNA along with a universal primer site when it was made by 5'RACE template switching. TCRdb re-derived calls from the 5' RACE reads in MiXCR, one entry per CDR3 protein. Among just over 250,000 distinct CDR3 sequences listed, 5.2% were seen once. General study results and limits: Reappearance after the booster was observed for most primary-vaccination clones (roughly 97% CD4, just over 85% CD8).

The genes are TRBV6-2 or TRBV6-3 and TRBJ2-3, with 11 nucleotides matching TRBD2. The sample in question was CD4+ T cells sorted from PBMCs, obtained on the day of the yellow fever booster vaccination. The source is a man between 18 and 35 years old who received the YFV17D yellow fever vaccine. CDR3 loop: CASSFSGGAGADTQYF. The CDR3 DNA sequence: TGTGCCAGCAGTTTTAGCGGGGGGGCCGGGGCAGATACGCAGTATTTT.